The TCR beta chain under discussion was sequenced for a study of T cells in Graves' hyperthyroidism and ophthalmopathy. Patients with ophthalmopathy all had a Clinical Activity Score of at least 3, a NOSPECS grade of at least 4 and duration under 3 months. Authors of the study amplified TCR beta CDR3 regions from RNA transcripts. TCR CDR3 underwent first-round RT-PCR with the HTBI primer set. TCRdb used MiXCR to reprocess the multiplex PCR reads, holding one entry per CDR3 protein. This table holds around 350,000 distinct CDR3 sequences, about 14% found once. The clonotype originates from a woman in her twenties or thirties with Graves' ophthalmopathy. Sequenced input: blood.

CDR3 nucleotide sequence: TGTGCCAGCAGCTTGCTCGAGGCCTACGAGCAGTACTTC. This encodes CASSLLEAYEQYF. The rearrangement joins TRBV5-6 to TRBJ2-7; D remains ambiguous. With 1 base removed from V and 2 bases from J, the gap between germline ends came to 7 bases. Per the germline V gene, CDR1 is SGHDT and CDR2 is YYEEEE. The CDR3 spans 13 residues. The whole variable domain, remainder taken from reference TRBV5-6 and TRBJ2-7, is DAGVTQSPTHLIKTRGQQVTLRCSPKSGHDTVSWYQQALGQGPQFIFQYYEEEERQRGNFPDRFSGHQFPNYSSELNVNALLLGDSALYLCASSLLEAYEQYFGPGTRLTVT.